The clone carrying this T cell receptor beta chain was observed at least ten times. The CDR3 runs to 15 residues. V lost 2 bases and J 0 bases, leaving 9 bases between the germline ends. Germline lookup yields CDR1 SGHRS and CDR2 YFSETQ. This entry is derived from a study of T cells in Graves' hyperthyroidism and ophthalmopathy. Authors of the study amplified TCR beta CDR3 regions from RNA transcripts. In the first-round RT-PCR of the TCR CDR3, the HTBI primer set was used. TCRdb reprocessed the multiplex PCR reads with MiXCR, giving one entry per CDR3 protein. The profile shows 200,000 to 300,000 distinct CDR3 sequences, 16% of them singletons.

The sequence was collected from a woman between 18 and 30 years old with Graves' ophthalmopathy. Sequenced sample: blood. The J gene is TRBJ1-3, the V gene TRBV5-1; no definite D call. The CDR3 is CASSLDGVSGNTIYF. Written as DNA, the CDR3 is TGCGCCAGCAGCTTAGACGGGGTCTCTGGAAACACCATATATTTT.